This T cell receptor beta chain was captured by sequencing in a study of immune cell composition in non-small cell lung cancer. About the research overall: Histologic subtype was mainly adenocarcinoma or squamous cell carcinoma. Whole-study results and caveats: No significant correlation existed between pack-years smoked and tumour clonality. Adenocarcinomas with higher top tumour-associated clone frequency had more reactive TILs. Clones >0.5% enriched in tumour were rarer in adenocarcinoma (about 35%) than squamous (around 75%).

Sequencing was performed with immunoSEQ multiplex PCR; in TCRdb, only in-frame clones are kept and a portion is missing. This sample yields around 3,500 clones, of which 84% are seen a single time; 12% belongs to the top ten. Only a few counts were recorded for this clone. The antigen remains unidentified. The CDR3 consists of 10 residues. V was pared by 6 bases and J by 7 bases, with 9 bases between. Germline V gives CDR1 DFQATT, CDR2 SNEGSKA (reference sequence). The normal lung sample lay at least 3 cm, and maximally far, from the tumour. The receptor comes from a human donor with non-small cell lung cancer. The chain has TRBV20-1 and TRBJ1-1, with D hard to call. Sequences were obtained from non-adjacent lung tissue. The CDR3 sequence is CSATRGEAFF. CDR3 DNA: TGCAGTGCCACACGGGGTGAAGCTTTCTTT.